Included here is one T cell receptor beta chain sequence, with context. Its antigen is unknown. The record originates from a study of cytomegalovirus exposure and HLA in healthy donors. Study observations and caveats: Later work found most CMV-associated TCR beta chains apparently HLA-restricted. A prior analysis recorded that most TCR beta V segments were productive about 90% or about 30% of the time.

The PCR made use of 60 Vbeta and 13 Jbeta primers. Sequencing was performed with immunoSEQ multiplex PCR; in TCRdb, only in-frame clones are kept and a portion is missing. The table records roughly 120,000 clones, about 60% of them present only once. This clonotype was sampled from a man aged 35 to 55 in good health and CMV-seropositive. The sequenced material came from PBMCs.

CDR3: CASSLYGLNQPQHF. The DNA of the CDR3 is TGTGCCAGCAGCTTGTACGGGTTAAATCAGCCCCAGCATTTT. V gene TRBV5-6 combines with J gene TRBJ1-5; D unresolved. The CDR3 has 14 amino acids. The V gene's germline CDR1 is SGHDT and CDR2 YYEEEE. Trimming pared 1 base from V and 4 bases from J, leaving 9 bases between. Full variable domain (remainder filled in from reference TRBV5-6 and TRBJ1-5): DAGVTQSPTHLIKTRGQQVTLRCSPKSGHDTVSWYQQALGQGPQFIFQYYEEEERQRGNFPDRFSGHQFPNYSSELNVNALLLGDSALYLCASSLYGLNQPQHFGDGTRLSIL.